The 29 T cell receptor beta chains presented below share a single source sample, sequenced in a study of blood T cell repertoires in COVID-19. Measured with immunoSEQ multiplex PCR; TCRdb has only the in-frame clones, and not every one. In the table there are about 160,000 clones, around 90% of which are singletons. Source material: peripheral blood. The receptors originated from a woman in her sixties or seventies who had recovered from COVID-19.

The chain combines TRBV28 with TRBJ1-1, with unresolved D. The V and J ends lost 1 base and 1 base respectively, with 7 bases between them. Per germline, CDR1 MDHEN and CDR2 SYDVKM. The CDR3 sequence is 14 residues long. The CDR3 here is CASSLSSGNTEAFF. The CDR3 DNA sequence: TGTGCCAGCAGTTTATCTTCAGGGAACACTGAAGCTTTCTTT.

V is TRBV3-1 (or the pseudogene TRBV3-2) and J is TRBJ1-5; D may be TRBD1 (5 bases). The germline V and J ends were trimmed by 3 bases and 3 bases, with 9 bases remaining between them. From germline, CDR1 is LGHDT and CDR2 YNNKEL (reference sequence). CDR3 length: 14 residues. CDR3 in amino acids: CASSQGGNNQPQHF. The CDR3 DNA is TGTGCCAGCAGCCAGGGGGGGAACAATCAGCCCCAGCATTTT.

This clone has only one observation. The chain recombines TRBV9 with TRBJ2-5; D is perhaps TRBD1 (6 bases). Trimming took off 3 bases at V and 5 bases at J, with 17 bases between the two ends. The CDR3 covers 15 residues. Germline V CDR1 and CDR2: SGDLS, YYNGEE. CDR3 bases: TGTGCCAGCAGCGCGAGAACAGGGTCGGAGGAGACCCAGTACTTC. Translating it yields CASSARTGSEETQYF.

CDR3 sequence reads: CASSPGQGVEKLFF. CDR3 DNA sequence: TGTGCCAGCAGCCCGGGACAAGGGGTTGAAAAACTGTTTTTT. The V and J genes are TRBV7-2 and TRBJ1-4, with D possibly matching TRBD1 (6 bases). The CDR3 has 14 amino acids. Trimming shortened V by 5 bases and J by 7 bases, and 14 bases separated the two germline ends. CDR1 and CDR2 from the germline V gene are SGHTA and FQGNSA.

The genes are TRBV5-4 and TRBJ1-1; 8 bases agree with TRBD1. The germline V gene encodes CDR1 SGHNT and CDR2 YYREEE (reference sequence). The CDR3 loop spans 16 amino acids. With V trimmed by 1 base and J by 4 bases, 9 bases remained unmatched. The CDR3 coding sequence is TGTGCCAGCAGCTTGCCAGGGGGCGCGGGAACCACTGAAGCTTTCTTT. Residues: CASSLPGGAGTTEAFF. Variable domain in full (rest from reference TRBV5-4 and TRBJ1-1): ETGVTQSPTHLIKTRGQQVTLRCSSQSGHNTVSWYQQALGQGPQFIFQYYREEENGRGNFPPRFSGLQFPNYSSELNVNALELDDSALYLCASSLPGGAGTTEAFFGQGTRLTVV.

The rearrangement joins TRBV5-4 to TRBJ1-1, with unresolved D. V lost 0 bases to trimming and J lost 4 bases, with 10 bases between them. Germline-derived CDR1 and CDR2 are SGHNT and YYREEE (reference sequence). The CDR3 contains 14 residues. The DNA for the CDR3 is TGTGCCAGCAGCTTGGTTCGGGGAAGCACTGAAGCTTTCTTT. Its translation is CASSLVRGSTEAFF.

The V call is TRBV5-4, the J call TRBJ2-5; D possibly corresponds to TRBD1 (6 bases). V shed 3 bases and J shed 1 base, with 10 bases lying between them. In germline, CDR1 is SGHNT, CDR2 YYREEE (reference sequence). The CDR3 contains 14 residues. The CDR3 DNA is TGTGCCAGCAGCTCCTGGACAGTCCAAGAGACCCAGTACTTC. This encodes CASSSWTVQETQYF.

The CDR3 here is CASSLAGQGGNEQFF. DNA for the CDR3: TGCGCCAGCAGCTTGGCCGGACAGGGGGGGAATGAGCAGTTCTTC. This chain links TRBV5-1 with TRBJ2-1; 10 bases agree with TRBD1. The CDR3 sequence is 15 residues long. CDR1 SGHRS and CDR2 YFSETQ come from the germline V gene. With V trimmed by 0 bases and J by 7 bases, 4 bases remained unmatched.

The genes are TRBV6-6 and TRBJ1-4; 8 bases match TRBD1. The trim removed 4 bases at V and 5 bases at J, leaving 6 bases unmatched. CDR3 length: 15 residues. Looked up from germline, CDR1 is MNHNY and CDR2 is SVGAGI (reference sequence). CDR3 sequence reads: CASSSDRTGNEKLFF. DNA of the CDR3: TGTGCCAGCAGTTCGGACAGGACAGGGAATGAAAAACTGTTTTTT.

The chain combines TRBV19 with TRBJ2-5; 9 bases are shared with TRBD1. The CDR3 is 16 residues long. The trim removed 5 bases at V and 5 bases at J, leaving 12 bases unmatched. Per the germline V gene, CDR1 is LNHDA and CDR2 is SQIVND (reference sequence). The DNA for the CDR3 is TGTGCCAGTAGTGTCACGAGACAGGGGGGAAGTGAGACCCAGTACTTC. This translates into CASSVTRQGGSETQYF.

The chain uses TRBV7-8 and TRBJ2-5; D is unresolved. V was shortened by 5 bases and J by 3 bases, with 10 bases between the two germline ends. The CDR3 spans 13 residues. Germline assignment: CDR1 SGHVS and CDR2 FQNEAQ. In DNA form, the CDR3 reads TGTGCCAGCAGCCGTGGTCGGGAAGAGACCCAGTACTTC. Residues: CASSRGREETQYF.

This clone was counted a single time. V is TRBV14 and J is TRBJ1-3; unclear D gene. The ends were cut back, 2 bases at V and 4 bases at J, with 9 bases in the middle. Germline CDR1 and CDR2: SGHDN and FVKESK. The CDR3 totals 14 residues. The CDR3 sequence is CASSQLLQGNTIYF. The DNA of the CDR3 is TGTGCCAGCAGCCAACTCCTACAGGGAAACACCATATATTTT. The variable domain in full, completed from reference TRBV14 and TRBJ1-3, reads EAGVTQFPSHSVIEKGQTVTLRCDPISGHDNLYWYRRVMGKEIKFLLHFVKESKQDESGMPNNRFLAERTGGTYSTLKVQPAELEDSGVYFCASSQLLQGNTIYFGEGSWLTVV.

The CDR3 DNA sequence: TGTGCCAGCAGCCAAGGGGACAGGGGATGGTCGGATGGCTACACCTTC. It translates to CASSQGDRGWSDGYTF. This chain links TRBV4-2 with TRBJ1-2; 10 nucleotides align to TRBD1. Germline CDR1 reads LGHNA; CDR2 reads YNFKEQ. V lost 1 base and J lost 6; bases outside the gene matches: 8. The CDR3 sequence is 16 residues long.

This clone came up a few times. The chain has TRBV28 and TRBJ2-5; 10 nucleotides agree with TRBD1. V trimming: 3 bases; J trimming: 2 bases; junction bases outside the gene matches: 12. The CDR3 sequence is 18 residues long. Per germline, CDR1 MDHEN and CDR2 SYDVKM. Written as DNA, the CDR3 is TGTGCCAGCAGTTTCATCCCGGGACAGGGGAGTACTCAAGAGACCCAGTACTTC. Its translation is CASSFIPGQGSTQETQYF.

The rearrangement joins TRBV19 to TRBJ2-3, with D unresolved. The CDR3 is made up of 13 amino acids. The germline V and J ends were trimmed by 3 bases and 6 bases, with 10 bases remaining between them. Germline CDR1 and CDR2: LNHDA and SQIVND (reference sequence). CDR3 DNA: TGTGCCAGTAGTATCCTTAATGAGGATACGCAGTATTTT. Its translation: CASSILNEDTQYF.

V usage is TRBV28 and J usage is TRBJ2-3, with 10 bases matching TRBD2. Losses at the gene ends were 4 bases for V and 0 bases for J; bases not matched to a gene: 4. Germline V lookup: CDR1 MDHEN, CDR2 SYDVKM. The CDR3 contains 16 residues. The CDR3 coding sequence is TGTGCCAGCAGTTCCCTTAGCGGGGGGAGCACAGATACGCAGTATTTT. Translation gives CASSSLSGGSTDTQYF.

V and J are TRBV10-3 and TRBJ2-7; weak D call: TRBD1 (6 bases). Trimming removed 7 bases from V and 7 bases from J, with 14 bases in between. The CDR3 has 12 amino acids. Per germline, CDR1 ENHRY and CDR2 SYGVKD. In DNA form, the CDR3 reads TGTGCCATCACATACATACAGGGAGAGCAGTACTTC. Amino acids: CAITYIQGEQYF.

About this clone itself: This CDR3 is also generated by other DNA sequences in the sample. The V call is TRBV19, the J call TRBJ1-5, with 8 bases aligning to TRBD1. Germline V CDR1 and CDR2: LNHDA, SQIVND (reference sequence). The CDR3 totals 14 residues. V was pared by 3 bases and J by 4 bases, with 2 bases of the junction left unmatched. This CDR3 reads CASSITGGNQPQHF. CDR3 coding DNA: TGTGCCAGTAGTATTACAGGGGGAAATCAGCCCCAGCATTTT. Full variable domain (rest looked up from reference TRBV19 and TRBJ1-5): DGGITQSPKYLFRKEGQNVTLSCEQNLNHDAMYWYRQDPGQGLRLIYYSQIVNDFQKGDIAEGYSVSREKKESFPLTVTSAQKNPTAFYLCASSITGGNQPQHFGDGTRLSIL.

This sequence joins TRBV10-1 and TRBJ2-5; 8 bases agree with TRBD1. Germline-derived CDR1 and CDR2 are WNHNN and SYGVQD (reference sequence). The CDR3 consists of 16 residues. V dropped 3 bases and J dropped 1; count of bases not matched to a gene: 7. CDR3 bases: TGCGCCAGCAGTGAAGGGACAGGACAGCCCCAAGAGACCCAGTACTTC. It codes for CASSEGTGQPQETQYF.

The chain couples TRBV7-9 to TRBJ2-7; D gene ambiguous. V lost 2 bases and J lost 6, with 11 bases in between. The CDR3 spans 13 residues. The germline gives CDR1 SEHNR, CDR2 FQNEAQ (reference sequence). CDR3 protein: CASSLSDSSEQYF. The CDR3 nucleotides read TGTGCCAGCAGCTTATCAGACTCTTCCGAGCAGTACTTC.

Only a few counts were recorded for this clone. This chain connects TRBV4-1 to TRBJ1-5; D might be TRBD1 (5 bases). The V gene lost 2 bases and the J gene lost 9 bases, with 20 bases spanning the gap. This CDR3 region has 16 residues. Looked up from germline, CDR1 is MGHRA and CDR2 is YSYEKL. This chain's CDR3 is CASSQWGPAGMPPQHF. CDR3 sequence (DNA): TGCGCCAGCAGCCAATGGGGCCCGGCAGGGATGCCGCCCCAGCATTTT.

The gene calls are TRBV12-3 or TRBV12-4 and TRBJ1-2; D not resolved. The CDR3 spans 13 residues. Trimming took 1 base from V and 8 from J, leaving 11 bases between them. The CDR3 DNA follows: TGTGCCAGCAGTTTAGTCCGGGAGGGAGGCTACACCTTC. Amino acids: CASSLVREGGYTF.

The chain couples TRBV18 to TRBJ1-1; the D is unclear. In germline, CDR1 is KGHSH, CDR2 LQKENI. V gave up 5 bases and J gave up 1 base, with 8 bases separating them. The CDR3 sequence is 13 residues long. CDR3 sequence: CASSLGENTEAFF. The CDR3 bases are TGTGCCAGCTCATTAGGAGAGAACACTGAAGCTTTCTTT.

The CDR3 bases are TGCGCCAGCAGCAGGGGACAGGGGGTTTTAAAACTGTTTTTT. Translated, it gives CASSRGQGVLKLFF. The J gene is TRBJ1-4, the V gene TRBV5-1, with TRBD1 matching 11 bases. The V segment lost 4 bases and the J segment 10 bases; nucleotides outside the gene matches: 6. Germline V gene sequence: CDR1 SGHRS, CDR2 YFSETQ. This CDR3 contains 14 residues.

The chain has TRBV7-6 and TRBJ2-5; possibly TRBD1 for D (5 bases). Germline V gives CDR1 SGHVS, CDR2 FNYEAQ. Trimming took 5 bases from V and 0 from J, leaving 10 bases between them. The CDR3 loop spans 14 amino acids. CDR3: CASSQPTDQETQYF. The CDR3 nucleotides are TGTGCCAGCAGCCAACCGACAGACCAAGAGACCCAGTACTTC.

The V gene is TRBV27, the J gene TRBJ2-2, with D possibly being TRBD1 (7 bases). CDR3 length: 15 amino acids. V gave up 5 bases and J gave up 4 bases, with 14 bases separating them. Germline assignment: CDR1 MNHEY and CDR2 SMNVEV (reference sequence). In DNA form, the CDR3 reads TGTGCCAGCAGTATAAACAGGGGAGGCACCGGGGAGCTGTTTTTT. Translated: CASSINRGGTGELFF.

The rearrangement links TRBV7-9 to TRBJ2-7; D gene unclear. The CDR3 extends over 14 amino acids. Germline lookup yields CDR1 SEHNR and CDR2 FQNEAQ (reference sequence). Trimming stripped 0 bases from V and 3 bases from J, with 9 bases between. CDR3: CASSLAGVNYEQYF. The CDR3 DNA reads as TGTGCCAGCAGCTTAGCAGGAGTAAACTACGAGCAGTACTTC.

V usage is TRBV27 and J usage is TRBJ1-6; D is undetermined. V dropped 2 bases and J dropped 7 bases, with 9 bases sitting between them. Germline assignment: CDR1 MNHEY and CDR2 SMNVEV (reference sequence). The CDR3 totals 14 residues. The CDR3 protein is CASSLIAGNSPLHF. CDR3 DNA: TGTGCCAGCAGTTTAATCGCAGGAAATTCACCCCTCCACTTT.

The CDR3 is CASSQDGGGTNEKLFF. As DNA, the CDR3 is TGCGCCAGCAGCCAAGACGGGGGTGGAACTAATGAAAAACTGTTTTTT. V is TRBV4-3 and J is TRBJ1-4; perhaps TRBD1 as D (5 bases). This CDR3 has 16 residues. V shed 0 bases and J shed 1 base, with 9 bases lying between them. Germline lookup yields CDR1 LGHNA and CDR2 YSLEER.